This TCR beta chain was obtained from a study of CD8+ T cells in alopecia areata. Study observations and caveats: Uncertainty about whether baseline CD8+ expansion is linked to response remains, with one nonresponder. TCR sharing was clearer in mice than between patients, perhaps partly owing to patient HLA diversity.

CDR1 is MNHEY, CDR2 SMNVEV, per germline (reference sequence). CDR3 length equals 14 residues. J gave up 8 bases and V 5 bases, and 6 bases lay outside the gene matches. Concerning this clone itself: The antigen remains unidentified.

Treatment meaning: oral pan-JAK inhibitor, 5-10 mg twice daily. A FACSAria was used to sort CD4+ and CD8+ T cells. These cells came from PBMCs. Extracted RNA was reverse transcribed into cDNA, the sequencing template. This table comes from immunoSEQ multiplex PCR, and its TCRdb copy is limited to in-frame clones, with some not included. Of more than 150,000 clones listed, roughly 46% were seen once; the top ten hold about 9.4%. Source: CD8+ T cells sorted from blood, taken around week 52, from a patient treated with tofacitinib. This rearrangement joins TRBV27 to TRBJ1-2, with TRBD1 matching 12 bases. The clonotype was recovered from a human donor with alopecia areata. The CDR3 nucleotides are TGTGCCAGCAGTCAGGGACAGGGGGCGGGGGGCTACACCTTC. It is translated as CASSQGQGAGGYTF.